The subject of this entry is one T cell receptor (beta chain). What it binds is not known. The data originate from a study of T cells after posttransplantation cyclophosphamide. Regarding the study as a whole: Donor-recipient repertoire similarity was low at 1-2 months, rising over year one. Skin or GI-infiltrating T cells shared few TRB sequences with blood.

Germline loops: CDR1 SGHAT, CDR2 FQNNGV. The V gene lost 1 base and the J gene lost 2 bases, with 10 bases spanning the gap. This CDR3 is 15 amino acids long. Clones were sequenced by immunoSEQ multiplex PCR, and TCRdb holds only the in-frame ones, with some missing. The sample shows some 19,000 clones, approximately 92% of them seen only once. Methotrexate plus calcineurin inhibitor accompanied controls' myeloablative marrow transplants; sampling was 1 year later. The starting material was PBMCs, obtained roughly 49 weeks after allogeneic stem cell transplant with calcineurin inhibitor and methotrexate. The receptor comes from a female patient aged 25-40 years who received an allogeneic stem cell transplant from an unrelated donor, was CMV-positive, and had acute and chronic GVHD. These T cells may partly come from the graft donor. The J gene is TRBJ2-3, the V gene TRBV11-2; tentatively, D is TRBD2 (6 bases). The CDR3 is CASSLVSGYTDTQYF. The CDR3 DNA reads TGTGCCAGCAGCTTAGTGAGCGGGTACACAGATACGCAGTATTTT.